The 7 T cell receptor beta chains below come from one sample, sequenced in a study of T cell changes during pregnancy in multiple sclerosis. Method: immunoSEQ multiplex PCR; TCRdb's copy keeps in-frame clones and lacks some. The sample includes about 100,000 clones, around 93% of them seen just once. The starting material was peripheral blood, obtained before pregnancy. The source of these receptors is a female donor with multiple sclerosis, enrolled in a pregnancy study.

The gene calls are TRBV5-1 and TRBJ2-1, with D uncertain. V gave up 4 bases and J gave up 0 bases, with 11 bases separating them. Germline CDR1 SGHRS, CDR2 YFSETQ. The CDR3 runs 15 residues. CDR3 bases: TGCGCCAGCAGCCACCCCTCGAGCTCCTACAATGAGCAGTTCTTC. This sequence encodes CASSHPSSSYNEQFF.

The table lists this clone with a count of one. Other DNA sequences in the same sample also yield this CDR3. The rearrangement uses TRBV9 and TRBJ1-2; no definite D call. Germline assignment: CDR1 SGDLS and CDR2 YYNGEE. The CDR3 has 11 amino acids. V shed 3 bases and J shed 5 bases, with 5 bases lying between them. CDR3 nucleotides: TGTGCCAGCAGCGACCGGTATGGCTACACCTTC. This encodes CASSDRYGYTF.

This rearrangement joins TRBV10-2 to TRBJ2-7; D is perhaps TRBD1 (6 bases). V was shortened by 8 bases and J by 6 bases, with 14 bases between the two germline ends. Germline CDR1 and CDR2: WSHSY and SAAADI. This CDR3 has 12 amino acids. The CDR3 DNA sequence: TGCGCCAGCTTACAGGGATTCGGCGAGCAGTACTTC. Its protein is CASLQGFGEQYF.

The CDR3 coding sequence is TGTGCCAGCAGCTTGGGGCAAACAGGGAACACTGAAGCTTTCTTT. Residues: CASSLGQTGNTEAFF. This chain uses TRBV5-6 with TRBJ1-1, with a tentative D call TRBD1 (5 bases). From germline, CDR1 is SGHDT and CDR2 YYEEEE. Trimming took 0 bases from V and 1 from J, leaving 10 bases between them. This CDR3 spans 15 amino acids.

V gene TRBV5-5 combines with J gene TRBJ2-5; 10 bases are a match to TRBD2. The germline V gene has CDR1 SGHKS and CDR2 YYEKEE (reference sequence). The CDR3 is 16 residues long. V trimming: 0 bases; J trimming: 3 bases; junction bases outside the gene matches: 5. CDR3 loop: CASSLVGTSVKETQYF. CDR3 DNA sequence: TGTGCCAGCAGCTTGGTGGGGACTAGCGTAAAAGAGACCCAGTACTTC.

V usage is TRBV30 and J usage is TRBJ1-5, with 9 bases lining up with TRBD1. Germline V gene sequence: CDR1 GTSNPN, CDR2 SVGIG (reference sequence). With 0 bases clipped from V and 6 bases from J, the junction kept 3 bases outside the gene matches. This CDR3 has 14 amino acids. The CDR3 spells CAWSVLQGAQPQHF. CDR3 bases: TGTGCCTGGAGTGTACTACAGGGGGCTCAGCCCCAGCATTTT.

The rearrangement uses TRBV15 and TRBJ1-1; unclear D gene. The CDR3 has 15 amino acids. Trimming removed 0 bases from V and 6 bases from J, with 14 bases in between. Germline-derived CDR1 and CDR2 are LNHNV and YYDKDF (reference sequence). As DNA, the CDR3 is TGTGCCACCAGCAGAGATCGCGGAAGCGTGGCTGAAGCTTTCTTT. Translating it yields CATSRDRGSVAEAFF. The whole variable domain, remainder taken from reference TRBV15 and TRBJ1-1, is DAMVIQNPRYQVTQFGKPVTLSCSQTLNHNVMYWYQQKSSQAPKLLFHYYDKDFNNEADTPDNFQSRRPNTSFCFLDIRSPGLGDTAMYLCATSRDRGSVAEAFFGQGTRLTVV.